This T cell receptor (beta chain) was recovered during a study of regulatory T cells in long-lasting Graves disease. This clonotype occurred many times. Its antigen is as yet unknown. Trimming stripped 0 bases from V and 5 bases from J, with 8 bases between. CDR1 is MNHEY, CDR2 SVGAGI, per germline. The CDR3 spans 14 residues. Time point reported: newly diagnosed GD, antithyroid drugs for less than 3 months. RNA from PBMCs was the source of the TCR library. The study, taken as a whole, reports: Persistent disease was associated with favored TRBV28 usage and with favored use of TRBJ1-2 and TRBJ2-5.

To make TCR beta libraries, researchers used iRepertoire HTBI primers and Arm-PCR of CDR3 regions. TCRdb reprocessed the multiplex PCR reads via MiXCR and lists one record per CDR3 protein. The table records under 800,000 distinct CDR3 sequences, less than 20% of them present only once. This sample was shared with a second study, whose subject was T cells in Graves' hyperthyroidism and ophthalmopathy. That source reports: First-round RT-PCR targeting the TCR CDR3 was performed with the HTBI primer set.

V usage is TRBV6-5 and J usage is TRBJ1-5, with a possible D match to TRBD1 (5 bases). Sequenced material: peripheral blood mononuclear cells (PBMCs), taken at new diagnosis, from a patient treated with antithyroid drugs. This sequence originates from a woman aged 30 to 39 with Graves disease. The CDR3 DNA reads as TGTGCCAGCAGTTACTCAGGGGAGTATCAGCCCCAGCATTTT. Its translation is CASSYSGEYQPQHF.